The rows below give T cell receptor beta chains drawn from one sample of a study of T cells and Merkel cell carcinoma outcomes. Using immunoSEQ multiplex PCR, the repertoire was profiled, and TCRdb retains in-frame clones only, with some absent. The table lists about 3,600 clones, over 80% of them singletons, with under 2% in the top ten. Sequenced material: tumor tissue from Merkel cell carcinoma. The receptor set was obtained from a human donor with Merkel cell carcinoma. Both conserved end residues are part of each CDR3. A D gene is named only where the DNA matches it firmly. Not all rows give a size; the values are once, few, many and, for expanded clones, a class.

V,D,J,size,CDR3,DNA
TRBV19,-,TRBJ2-5,-,CASRQAGETQYF,TGTGCCAGTAGGCAGGCCGGAGAGACCCAGTACTTC
TRBV6-1,TRBD2,TRBJ2-5,-,CASTGLAVQETQYF,TGTGCCAGCACGGGACTAGCGGTACAAGAGACCCAGTACTTC
TRBV18,TRBD2,TRBJ2-7,-,CASSPILAESYEQYF,TGTGCCAGCTCACCTATACTAGCGGAATCCTACGAGCAGTACTTC
TRBV18,TRBD1,TRBJ1-3,-,CASSPNQGDGNTIYF,TGTGCCAGCTCACCGAACCAGGGGGACGGAAACACCATATATTTT
TRBV15,-,TRBJ1-1,-,CAISRVRAGGTEAFF,TGTGCCATCAGCAGAGTCCGGGCAGGAGGGACTGAAGCTTTCTTT
TRBV29-1,-,TRBJ2-1,-,CSVDKTGLAYYNEQFF,TGCAGCGTTGACAAAACCGGATTAGCGTACTACAATGAGCAGTTCTTC
TRBV7-9,TRBD2,TRBJ2-5,-,CASSLARLAETQYF,TGTGCCAGCAGCTTAGCCCGACTAGCGGAGACCCAGTACTTC
TRBV5-1,TRBD1,TRBJ2-6,-,CASSPTGISGANVLTF,TGCGCCAGCAGCCCGACAGGGATCTCTGGGGCCAACGTCCTGACTTTC
TRBV19,TRBD1,TRBJ1-6,-,CASSKPTGGHNSPLHF,TGTGCCAGTAGCAAACCGACAGGGGGACATAATTCACCCCTCCACTTT
TRBV18,TRBD2,TRBJ2-4,-,CASSPSIGTPGGVLAKNIQYF,TGTGCCAGCTCACCTTCAATCGGGACGCCGGGAGGGGTCCTAGCCAAAAACATTCAGTACTTC
TRBV19,TRBD2,TRBJ2-1,-,CASSTRAGGGYEQFF,TGTGCCAGTAGTACCCGAGCGGGAGGCGGGTATGAGCAGTTCTTC
TRBV7-6,-,TRBJ1-2,-,CASSNSGDYGYTF,TGTGCCAGCAGCAACTCAGGGGACTATGGCTACACCTTC
TRBV7-7,-,TRBJ2-5,-,CASSLERYTNQETQYF,TGTGCCAGCAGCTTAGAGCGGTATACTAACCAAGAGACCCAGTACTTC
TRBV9,-,TRBJ2-1,-,CASSALGGDTSYNEQFF,TGTGCCAGCAGCGCCCTCGGCGGGGACACTTCTTACAATGAGCAGTTCTTC
TRBV11-2,-,TRBJ2-7,-,CASSRPPYEQYF,TGTGCCAGCAGCCGACCCCCCTACGAGCAGTACTTC
TRBV15,-,TRBJ2-5,once,CATQGRELEETQYF,TGTGCCACTCAGGGGAGGGAACTAGAAGAGACCCAGTACTTC
TRBV29-1,TRBD1,TRBJ1-2,-,CSVEAGGLGYTF,TGCAGCGTTGAGGCAGGGGGTTTGGGCTACACCTTC
TRBV6-4,TRBD2,TRBJ2-2,-,CASTSLAGSPGELFF,TGTGCCAGCACCAGCCTAGCGGGATCCCCCGGGGAGCTGTTTTTT
TRBV5-4,TRBD1,TRBJ1-6,-,CASSFGQGASPLHF,TGTGCCAGCAGCTTTGGACAGGGGGCTTCACCCCTCCACTTT
TRBV19,-,TRBJ1-3,once,CASSPVLNTIYF,TGTGCCAGTAGTCCTGTCCTGAACACCATATATTTT
TRBV27,-,TRBJ2-7,-,CASSFQPQYEQYF,TGTGCCAGCAGTTTCCAGCCCCAATACGAGCAGTACTTC
TRBV7-2,TRBD1,TRBJ1-1,-,CASSPGQAGADETFF,TGTGCCAGCAGCCCTGGACAGGCTGGTGCGGATGAAACTTTCTTT